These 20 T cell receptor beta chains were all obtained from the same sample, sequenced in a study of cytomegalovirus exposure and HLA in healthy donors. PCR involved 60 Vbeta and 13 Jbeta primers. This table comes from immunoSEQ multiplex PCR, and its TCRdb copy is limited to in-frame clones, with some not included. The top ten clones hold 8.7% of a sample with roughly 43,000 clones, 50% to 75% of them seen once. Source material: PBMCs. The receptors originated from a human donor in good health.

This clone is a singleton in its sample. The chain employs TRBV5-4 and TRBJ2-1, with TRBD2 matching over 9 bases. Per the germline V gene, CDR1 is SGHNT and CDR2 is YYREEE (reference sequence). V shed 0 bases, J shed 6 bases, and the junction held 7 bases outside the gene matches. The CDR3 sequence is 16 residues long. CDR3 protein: CASSLEEASGVNEQFF. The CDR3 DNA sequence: TGTGCCAGCAGCTTGGAAGAAGCTAGCGGGGTCAATGAGCAGTTCTTC.

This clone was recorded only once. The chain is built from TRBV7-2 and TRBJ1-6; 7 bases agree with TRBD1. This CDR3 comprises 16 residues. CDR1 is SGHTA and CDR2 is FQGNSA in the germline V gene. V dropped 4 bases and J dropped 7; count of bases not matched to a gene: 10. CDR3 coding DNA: TGTGCCAGCAGCTCAGGGGGAACCTCTGGCAATTCACCCCTCCACTTT. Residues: CASSSGGTSGNSPLHF.

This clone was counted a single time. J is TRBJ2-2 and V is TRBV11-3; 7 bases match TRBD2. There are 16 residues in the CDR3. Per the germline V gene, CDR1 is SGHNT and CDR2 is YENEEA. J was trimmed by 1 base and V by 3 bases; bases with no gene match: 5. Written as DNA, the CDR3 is TGTGCCAGCAGCTTGAGGGGAGGGAGGAACACCGGGGAGCTGTTTTTT. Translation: CASSLRGGRNTGELFF.

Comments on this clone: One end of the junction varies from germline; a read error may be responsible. In DNA, the CDR3 is TGTGCTAGCAGCGTCTACTCGAACACCGGGGAGCTGTTTTTT. Its protein product is CASSVYSNTGELFF. The V and J genes are TRBV7-7 and TRBJ2-2; no firm D call. The germline V gene encodes CDR1 SSHAT and CDR2 FNYEAQ (reference sequence). The CDR3 is 14 amino acids.

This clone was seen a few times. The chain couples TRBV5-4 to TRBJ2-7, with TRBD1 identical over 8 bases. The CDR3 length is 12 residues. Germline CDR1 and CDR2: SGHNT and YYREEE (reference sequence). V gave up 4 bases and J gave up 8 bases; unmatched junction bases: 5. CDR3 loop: CASSQDREKQYF. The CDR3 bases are TGTGCCAGCAGCCAGGACAGGGAAAAGCAGTACTTC.

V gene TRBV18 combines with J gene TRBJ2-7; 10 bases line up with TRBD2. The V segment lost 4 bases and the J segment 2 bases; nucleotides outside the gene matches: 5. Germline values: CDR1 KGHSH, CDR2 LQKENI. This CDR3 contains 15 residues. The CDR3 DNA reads TGTGCCAGCTCACAGACTAGCGGGCGAACCTACGAGCAGTACTTC. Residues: CASSQTSGRTYEQYF.

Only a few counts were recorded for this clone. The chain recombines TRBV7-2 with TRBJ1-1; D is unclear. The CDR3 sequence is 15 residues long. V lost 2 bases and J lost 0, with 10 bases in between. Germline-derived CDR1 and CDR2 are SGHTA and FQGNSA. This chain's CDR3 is CASSLYGIMNTEAFF. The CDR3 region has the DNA TGTGCCAGCAGCTTATACGGGATCATGAACACTGAAGCTTTCTTT.

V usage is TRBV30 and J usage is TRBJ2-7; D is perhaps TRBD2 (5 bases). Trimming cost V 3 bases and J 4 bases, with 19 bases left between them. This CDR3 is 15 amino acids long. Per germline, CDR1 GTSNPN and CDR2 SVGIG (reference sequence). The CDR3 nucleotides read TGTGCCTGGAGCGCCCGCACGGGAAAGATTTACGAGCAGTACTTC. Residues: CAWSARTGKIYEQYF.

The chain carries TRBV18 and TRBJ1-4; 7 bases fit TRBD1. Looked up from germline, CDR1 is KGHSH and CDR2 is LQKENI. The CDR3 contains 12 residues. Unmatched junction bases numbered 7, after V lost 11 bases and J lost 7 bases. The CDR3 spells CAGGQDGEKLFF. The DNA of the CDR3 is TGTGCCGGAGGACAGGACGGTGAAAAACTGTTTTTT.

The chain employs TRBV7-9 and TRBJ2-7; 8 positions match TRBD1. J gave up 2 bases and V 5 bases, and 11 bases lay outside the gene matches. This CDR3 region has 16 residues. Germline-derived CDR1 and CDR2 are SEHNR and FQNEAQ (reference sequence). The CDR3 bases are TGTGCCAGCAGCCCTACAGGGACAGGTAAACCCTACGAGCAGTACTTC. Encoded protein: CASSPTGTGKPYEQYF.

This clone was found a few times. The CDR3 spells CASSIPAGSTEAFF. The DNA of the CDR3 is TGTGCCAGTAGTATCCCGGCAGGCAGCACTGAAGCTTTCTTT. The genes are TRBV19 and TRBJ1-1; D is undetermined. This CDR3 has 14 residues. From germline, CDR1 is LNHDA and CDR2 SQIVND (reference sequence). The ends were cut back, 3 bases at V and 4 bases at J, with 12 bases in the middle. The complete variable domain, with remaining parts taken from reference TRBV19 and TRBJ1-1, reads DGGITQSPKYLFRKEGQNVTLSCEQNLNHDAMYWYRQDPGQGLRLIYYSQIVNDFQKGDIAEGYSVSREKKESFPLTVTSAQKNPTAFYLCASSIPAGSTEAFFGQGTRLTVV.

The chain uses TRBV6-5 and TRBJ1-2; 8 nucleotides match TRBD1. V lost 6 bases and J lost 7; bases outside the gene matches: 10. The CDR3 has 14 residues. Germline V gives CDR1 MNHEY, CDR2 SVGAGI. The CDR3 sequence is CASSPPRGHGGYTF. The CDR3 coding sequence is TGTGCCAGCAGCCCTCCCAGGGGGCATGGTGGCTACACCTTC.

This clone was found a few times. The CDR3 DNA reads TGTGCCAGCAGTCTGAGCAGGGCAGTCTATGGCTACACCTTC. Amino acids: CASSLSRAVYGYTF. The chain carries TRBV6-1 and TRBJ1-2; D is perhaps TRBD1 (5 bases). CDR3 length: 14 amino acids. Trimming pared 5 bases from V and 4 bases from J, leaving 14 bases between. Germline V gives CDR1 MNHNS, CDR2 SASEGT.

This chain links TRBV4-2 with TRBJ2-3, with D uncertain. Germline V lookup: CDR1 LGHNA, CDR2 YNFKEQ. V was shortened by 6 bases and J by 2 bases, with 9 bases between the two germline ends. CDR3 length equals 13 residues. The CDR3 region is CASSRLDTDTQYF. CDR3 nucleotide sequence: TGTGCCAGCAGTAGACTCGACACAGATACGCAGTATTTT.

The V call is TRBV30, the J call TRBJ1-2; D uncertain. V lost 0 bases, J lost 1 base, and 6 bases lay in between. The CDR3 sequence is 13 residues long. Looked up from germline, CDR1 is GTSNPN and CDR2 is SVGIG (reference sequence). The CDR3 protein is CAWSVLVNYGYTF. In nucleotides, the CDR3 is TGTGCCTGGAGTGTCTTAGTTAACTATGGCTACACCTTC.

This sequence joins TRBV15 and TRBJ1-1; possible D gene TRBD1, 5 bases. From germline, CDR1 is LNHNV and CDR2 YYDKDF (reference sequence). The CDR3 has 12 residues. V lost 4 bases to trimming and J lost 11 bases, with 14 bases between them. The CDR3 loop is CATSILGLGAFF. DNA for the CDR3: TGTGCCACCAGCATACTGGGGCTAGGGGCTTTCTTT.

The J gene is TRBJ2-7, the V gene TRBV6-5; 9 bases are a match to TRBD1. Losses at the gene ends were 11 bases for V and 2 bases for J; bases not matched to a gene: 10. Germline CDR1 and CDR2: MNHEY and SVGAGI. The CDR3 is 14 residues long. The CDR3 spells CAATTGGHPYEQYF. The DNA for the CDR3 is TGTGCCGCGACAACAGGGGGCCATCCCTACGAGCAGTACTTC.

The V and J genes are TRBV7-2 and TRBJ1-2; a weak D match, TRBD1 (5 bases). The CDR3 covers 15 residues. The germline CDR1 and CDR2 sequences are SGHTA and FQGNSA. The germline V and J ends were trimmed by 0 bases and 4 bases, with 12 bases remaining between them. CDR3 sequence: CASSLALGQPYGYTF. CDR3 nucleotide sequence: TGTGCCAGCAGCTTAGCGTTGGGGCAGCCCTATGGCTACACCTTC.

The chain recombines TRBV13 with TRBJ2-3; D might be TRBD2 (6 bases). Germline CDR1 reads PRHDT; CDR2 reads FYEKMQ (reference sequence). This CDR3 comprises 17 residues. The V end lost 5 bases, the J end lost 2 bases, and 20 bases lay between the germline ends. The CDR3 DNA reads TGTGCCAGCAGCGACGGGCGCTGGCGGGGCAACACAGATACGCAGTATTTT. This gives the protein CASSDGRWRGNTDTQYF.

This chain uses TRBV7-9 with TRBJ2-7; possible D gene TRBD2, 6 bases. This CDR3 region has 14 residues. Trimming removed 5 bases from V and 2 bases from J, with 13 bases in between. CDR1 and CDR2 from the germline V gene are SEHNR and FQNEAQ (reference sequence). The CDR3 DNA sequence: TGTGCCAGCAGCCCGGTAGGGAGGACCTACGAGCAGTACTTC. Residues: CASSPVGRTYEQYF.